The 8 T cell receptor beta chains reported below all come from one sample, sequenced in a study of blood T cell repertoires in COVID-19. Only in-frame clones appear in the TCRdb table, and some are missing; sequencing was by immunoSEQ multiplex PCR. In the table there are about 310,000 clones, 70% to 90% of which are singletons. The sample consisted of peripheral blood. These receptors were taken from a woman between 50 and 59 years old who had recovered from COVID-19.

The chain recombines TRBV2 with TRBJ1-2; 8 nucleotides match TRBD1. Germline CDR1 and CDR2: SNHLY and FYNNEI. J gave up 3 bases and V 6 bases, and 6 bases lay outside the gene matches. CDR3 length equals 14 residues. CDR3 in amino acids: CASSKAGGDYGYTF. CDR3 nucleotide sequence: TGTGCCAGCAGCAAAGCAGGGGGCGACTATGGCTACACCTTC.

CDR3 loop: CASSSGFRNQPQHF. CDR3 coding DNA: TGTGCCAGCAGCTCAGGGTTTCGCAATCAGCCCCAGCATTTT. The rearrangement uses TRBV6-2 or TRBV6-3 and TRBJ1-5, with D perhaps TRBD1 (5 bases). The CDR3 has 14 residues. V shed 6 bases and J shed 2 bases, with 11 bases lying between them. CDR1 and CDR2 (germline): MNHEY, SVGEGT.

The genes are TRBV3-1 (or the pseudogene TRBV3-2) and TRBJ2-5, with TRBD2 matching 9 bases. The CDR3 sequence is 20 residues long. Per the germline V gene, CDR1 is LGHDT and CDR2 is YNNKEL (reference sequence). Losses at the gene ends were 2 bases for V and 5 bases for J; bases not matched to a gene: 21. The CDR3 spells CASSQNVSPSGRPREETQYF. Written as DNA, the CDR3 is TGTGCCAGCAGCCAAAACGTATCGCCCAGCGGGAGGCCAAGAGAGGAGACCCAGTACTTC.

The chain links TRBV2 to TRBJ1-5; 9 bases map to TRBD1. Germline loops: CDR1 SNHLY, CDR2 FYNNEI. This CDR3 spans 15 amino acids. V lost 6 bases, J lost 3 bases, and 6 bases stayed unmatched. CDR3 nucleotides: TGTGCCAGCAGGCGGACAGGGGTGGACAATCAGCCCCAGCATTTT. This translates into CASRRTGVDNQPQHF.

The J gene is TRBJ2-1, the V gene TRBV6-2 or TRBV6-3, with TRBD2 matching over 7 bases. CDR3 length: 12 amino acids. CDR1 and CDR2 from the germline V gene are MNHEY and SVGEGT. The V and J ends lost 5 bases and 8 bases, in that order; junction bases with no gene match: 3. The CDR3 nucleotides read TGTGCCAGCAGTCCAACTAGCGATGAGCAGTTCTTC. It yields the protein CASSPTSDEQFF.

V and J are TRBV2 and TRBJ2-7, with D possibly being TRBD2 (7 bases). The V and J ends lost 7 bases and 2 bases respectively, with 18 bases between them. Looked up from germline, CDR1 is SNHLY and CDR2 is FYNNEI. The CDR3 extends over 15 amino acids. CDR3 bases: TGTGCCAGCACCCGGGGGCGGGGGCCAGCCTACGAGCAGTACTTC. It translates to CASTRGRGPAYEQYF.

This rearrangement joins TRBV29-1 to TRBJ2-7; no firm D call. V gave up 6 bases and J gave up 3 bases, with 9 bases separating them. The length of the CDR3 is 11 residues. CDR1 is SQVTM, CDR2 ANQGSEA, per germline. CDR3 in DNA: TGCAGCGTGGCCAACAGCTACGAGCAGTACTTC. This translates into CSVANSYEQYF.

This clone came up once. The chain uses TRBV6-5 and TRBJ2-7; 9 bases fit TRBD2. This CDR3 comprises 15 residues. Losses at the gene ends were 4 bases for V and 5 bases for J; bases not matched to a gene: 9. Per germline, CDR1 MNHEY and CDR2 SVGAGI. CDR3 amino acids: CASSSRVAGADEQYF. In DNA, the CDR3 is TGTGCCAGCAGTTCCCGGGTAGCGGGGGCTGACGAGCAGTACTTC.